This T cell receptor (beta chain) was found in a study of T cells in Graves' hyperthyroidism and ophthalmopathy (dated by TCRdb to the late 2010s). In the study overall: Peripheral blood was sampled at the time of initial diagnosis, prior to any treatment. After blood sampling, hyperthyroidism patients were treated with methimazole at a starting dose of 30 mg daily, and ophthalmopathy patients were treated with high-dose intravenous methylprednisolone. Whether ophthalmopathy could be predicted prospectively was tested in an independent validation cohort made up of 18 to 20 hyperthyroidism patients plus 17 patients who later progressed to ophthalmopathy. According to the paper, TCR Vbeta CDR3 sequencing was carried out on 120 to 150 peripheral blood samples, which came from fewer than 50 ophthalmopathy, around 74 hyperthyroidism and roughly 17 progressor patients. The roughly 100 discovery patients were randomly divided into training and test sets at a 7:3 ratio. TCR V-J signatures able to tell the groups apart were searched for in a discovery cohort of approximately 95 patients, of whom roughly 42 had Graves' ophthalmopathy and 57 had stable Graves' hyperthyroidism. In addition, the study compared T-cell repertoires in thyroid tissue and in blood from roughly six Graves' hyperthyroidism patients.

This clonotype was counted a single time. This clone's antigen is unknown. Qualities for individual bases were not recorded, and no much larger clone is one base off. Just one read gives weak support. Stable Graves' hyperthyroidism was defined as the absence of progression to ophthalmopathy over 18 months of follow-up. Hyperthyroidism patients were newly diagnosed, had a disease duration of under 2 months, and were aged 18 to 65 years. Exclusion was applied to patients with uncontrolled infections, other autoimmune diseases, pregnancy or lactation. Diagnoses were based on clinical symptoms, serum thyroxine and TRAb, thyroid ultrasound and orbital computed tomography. PBMCs were separated from over 9 ml of fresh peripheral blood using Ficoll-Paque density gradient centrifugation. Total RNA was extracted with Trizol reagent, and quality was checked on an Agilent 2100 Bioanalyzer. The CDR1 and CDR2 encoded by the germline V gene are SQVTM and ANQGSEA. V is shortened by 8 bases, J by 1 base, and the region joining them spans 11 bases. The CDR3, cysteine through phenylalanine, is 12 amino acids long. The CDR3 DNA has 36 bases and is translated from base 1.

The TCR beta CDR3 regions were amplified from RNA transcripts. The first round of RT-PCR for the TCR CDR3 was performed with the HTBI primer set and the Qiagen OneStep RT-PCR kit. Libraries were constructed in a second round of multiplex PCR, after which size selection and purification were performed. Sequencing of the libraries was done on an Illumina HiSeq2000 using paired-end 100 bp reads. In the paper's pipeline: SOAPnuke was used to process the raw data, removing reads that contained adapters or uncalled bases, had a mean Phred below 15, or lacked an exact match to the constant primer or identifier. COPE v1.2.5 was used to merge high-quality paired reads, and clonotypes were defined as unique nucleotide sequences. MiTCR v1.1 was used to align the clonotypes against IMGT TRBV, TRBD and TRBJ reference segments. The analysis was restricted to V-J combinations with a frequency above 0.0001, which together covered about 99% of the repertoires. The TCS score was defined as the ratio of F50 (clonal expansion) to E x V (chaos), calculated using BLOSUM62-based TCRdist between CDR3 peptides within each V-J. Welch's t-statistics and random forest reduced 500 to 550 V-J features to 13, which were used in a naive Bayes classifier (R e1071). The similarity between thyroid and blood repertoires was quantified using the Morisita-Horn index. TCRdb trimmed public reads at Q25 via fastp, called clones via MiXCR and kept in-frame beta chains. Records with the same CDR3 protein are collapsed into one entry carrying the most frequent genes and DNA. The V and J calls were not made by the authors but by TCRdb's processing. In all, the sample holds hundreds of thousands of distinct CDR3 sequences, and 35% of those were seen once. About a third of the sample comes from the top ten.

The research as a whole found: No statistical method was used to fix the sample size in advance, and group allocation was not hidden from the investigators. Blood samples also contained most of the expanded thyroid clonotypes (frequency above 0.001), which suggests that blood repertoires may reflect thyroid immune responses. A model built on a 13 V-J signature distinguished ophthalmopathy from stable hyperthyroidism, reaching around 87% sensitivity and approximately 83% specificity in cross-validation and 80%/75% in testing. In validation, progression to ophthalmopathy was predicted by the model with about 70% sensitivity and just over 72% specificity, a median of about 6.8 months before onset.

The chain joins TRBV29-1 to TRBJ1-2, with no D gene named confidently. This TCR came from a woman aged 35 to 49 with Graves' hyperthyroidism. The specimen sequenced was blood. Here the CDR3 is given as CSSEEVNYGYTF. The base sequence is TGCAGCTCCGAGGAGGTTAACTATGGCTACACCTTC. The CDR3 plus the reference TRBV29-1 and TRBJ1-2 genes for the other parts give the full variable domain: SAVISQKPSRDICQRGTSLTIQCQVDSQVTMMFWYRQQPGQSLTLIATANQGSEATYESGFVIDKFPISRPNLTFSTLTVSNMSPEDSSIYLCSSEEVNYGYTFGSGTRLTVV.